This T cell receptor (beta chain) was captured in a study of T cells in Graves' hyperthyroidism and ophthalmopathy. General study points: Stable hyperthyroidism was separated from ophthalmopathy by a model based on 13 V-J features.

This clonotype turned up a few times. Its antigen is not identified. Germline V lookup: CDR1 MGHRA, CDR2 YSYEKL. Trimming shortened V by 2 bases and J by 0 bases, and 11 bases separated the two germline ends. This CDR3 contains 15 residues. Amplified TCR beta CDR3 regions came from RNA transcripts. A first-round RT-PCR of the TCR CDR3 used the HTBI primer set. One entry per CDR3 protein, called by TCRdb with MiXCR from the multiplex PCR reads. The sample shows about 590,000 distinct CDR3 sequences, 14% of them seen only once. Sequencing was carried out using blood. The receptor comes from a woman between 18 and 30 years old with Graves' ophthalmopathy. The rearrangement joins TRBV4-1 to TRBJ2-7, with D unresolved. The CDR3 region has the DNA TGCGCCAGCAGCCAACTCTTTTTAAGCTCCTACGAGCAGTACTTC. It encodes CASSQLFLSSYEQYF.